The 29 T cell receptor beta chains below were found in one sample sequenced in a study of cytomegalovirus exposure and HLA in healthy donors. The PCR had 60 Vbeta and 13 Jbeta primers. Produced via immunoSEQ multiplex PCR; TCRdb's table is partial and in-frame only. Of around 64,000 clones in the sample, 85% to 90% were seen once. The sample consisted of PBMCs. The receptors derive from a woman in her twenties or thirties in good health and CMV-seropositive.

CDR3 region: CASSLTSGRLYEQYF. In DNA, the CDR3 is TGTGCCAGCAGTTTAACTAGCGGGAGGCTCTACGAGCAGTACTTC. The V and J genes are TRBV27 and TRBJ2-7; 12 bases match TRBD2. The V and J ends lost 2 bases and 3 bases, in that order; junction bases with no gene match: 2. The CDR3 is 15 amino acids. The germline CDR1 and CDR2 sequences are MNHEY and SMNVEV (reference sequence).

The chain combines TRBV29-1 with TRBJ2-7; 11 nucleotides agree with TRBD2. Trimming removed 7 bases from V and 2 bases from J; junction bases left unmatched: 10. The germline V gene encodes CDR1 SQVTM and CDR2 ANQGSEA. The CDR3 has 15 residues. The CDR3 nucleotides are TGCAGCGCTACGGGACTAGCGGTAAATACCTACGAGCAGTACTTC. It translates to CSATGLAVNTYEQYF.

The V gene is TRBV6-6, the J gene TRBJ2-7, with D possibly TRBD2 on 5 matching bases. The CDR3 extends over 13 amino acids. CDR1 is MNHNY and CDR2 is SVGAGI in the germline V gene (reference sequence). V was cut by 6 bases and J by 2 bases, with 11 bases left in between. The CDR3 coding sequence is TGTGCCAGCAGAGCCCCGGGGACCTACGAGCAGTACTTC. Translated: CASRAPGTYEQYF.

V usage is TRBV5-4 and J usage is TRBJ2-3; D unresolved. Trimming took 3 bases from V and 3 from J, leaving 11 bases between them. Germline values: CDR1 SGHNT, CDR2 YYREEE (reference sequence). The CDR3 spans 14 residues. The DNA of the CDR3 is TGTGCCAGCAGCTCCGGTTTACGGACAGATACGCAGTATTTT. This encodes CASSSGLRTDTQYF.

The V and J genes are TRBV29-1 and TRBJ2-1, with 9 bases lining up with TRBD2. This CDR3 is built from 13 residues. The trim removed 4 bases at V and 9 bases at J, leaving 7 bases unmatched. Per the germline V gene, CDR1 is SQVTM and CDR2 is ANQGSEA. CDR3 sequence reads: CSVAASGDGEQFF. CDR3 DNA: TGCAGCGTTGCCGCTAGCGGGGACGGTGAGCAGTTCTTC.

The chain recombines TRBV19 with TRBJ1-2; maybe TRBD1 (5 bases). This CDR3 has 13 amino acids. Germline V gene sequence: CDR1 LNHDA, CDR2 SQIVND (reference sequence). Trimming removed 7 bases from V and 3 bases from J, with 12 bases in between. The DNA of the CDR3 is TGTGCCAGTACTACCGGACACTACTATGGCTACACCTTC. Translated: CASTTGHYYGYTF.

The chain employs TRBV29-1 and TRBJ2-1, with 7 bases that match TRBD1. Germline V gives CDR1 SQVTM, CDR2 ANQGSEA. Trimming at V came to 3 bases and at J to 8 bases, leaving 7 bases not matched to a gene. The CDR3 is 13 residues long. In DNA form, the CDR3 reads TGCAGCGTTGATAATAGGGGGACAGATGAGCAGTTCTTC. Encoded protein: CSVDNRGTDEQFF.

The genes are TRBV30 and TRBJ1-3; TRBD1 matches at 7 bases. This CDR3 is 14 amino acids long. J lost 1 base, V lost 3 bases, and 3 bases had no gene match. The germline V gene has CDR1 GTSNPN and CDR2 SVGIG (reference sequence). CDR3 protein: CAWSQTGSGNTIYF. The CDR3 DNA is TGTGCCTGGAGCCAGACAGGGTCTGGAAACACCATATATTTT.

This chain uses TRBV2 with TRBJ1-5; D is possibly TRBD1 (5 bases). CDR3 size: 14 residues. Per germline, CDR1 SNHLY and CDR2 FYNNEI. Trimming stripped 3 bases from V and 2 bases from J, with 8 bases between. DNA of the CDR3: TGTGCCAGCAGTGAGTCAGGGCGCAATCAGCCCCAGCATTTT. Protein product: CASSESGRNQPQHF.

This clone showed up just once. The DNA for the CDR3 is TGTGCCATCAGTGCGCAGACAGGAAATGATGGCTACACCTTC. It yields the protein CAISAQTGNDGYTF. V and J are TRBV10-3 and TRBJ1-2; D perhaps matches TRBD1 (6 bases). CDR1 ENHRY and CDR2 SYGVKD come from the germline V gene. V dropped 4 bases and J dropped 6 bases, with 15 bases sitting between them. The CDR3 runs 14 residues.

This chain uses TRBV29-1 with TRBJ2-4; TRBD2 matches at 8 bases. The germline V gene encodes CDR1 SQVTM and CDR2 ANQGSEA. The CDR3 is 12 residues long. With 6 bases clipped from V and 8 bases from J, the junction kept 6 bases outside the gene matches. CDR3 coding DNA: TGCAGCGTAGGACGGGGGGGGGACATTCAGTACTTC. This sequence encodes CSVGRGGDIQYF.

This chain connects TRBV5-1 to TRBJ2-7; tentative D call: TRBD2 (5 bases). The CDR3 runs to 14 residues. V dropped 6 bases and J dropped 3 bases, with 16 bases sitting between them. Germline V gene lookup returns CDR1 SGHRS and CDR2 YFSETQ. The CDR3 spells CASTIGGSFYEQYF. CDR3 nucleotides: TGCGCCAGCACCATCGGTGGGAGTTTCTACGAGCAGTACTTC.

The chain's CDR3 is CAWSKPAGNYEQYF. The DNA of the CDR3 is TGTGCCTGGAGTAAACCAGCGGGGAACTACGAGCAGTACTTC. The genes are TRBV30 and TRBJ2-7; 7 nucleotides align to TRBD2. V lost 2 bases to trimming and J lost 3 bases; unmatched junction nucleotides: 7. The V gene's germline CDR1 is GTSNPN and CDR2 SVGIG (reference sequence). The CDR3 contains 14 residues.

The chain links TRBV19 to TRBJ2-4; no reliable D call. This CDR3 comprises 14 residues. The germline V gene has CDR1 LNHDA and CDR2 SQIVND (reference sequence). V lost 1 base, J lost 0 bases, and 4 bases lay in between. The CDR3 region is CASSIGEAKNIQYF. In DNA, the CDR3 is TGTGCCAGTAGTATAGGCGAAGCCAAAAACATTCAGTACTTC.

V and J are TRBV14 and TRBJ1-1; D is uncertain. Trimming stripped 4 bases from V and 1 base from J, with 10 bases between. The CDR3 has 14 residues. The germline V gene encodes CDR1 SGHDN and CDR2 FVKESK. CDR3 sequence (DNA): TGTGCCAGCAGCCTAGAGCTGAGGAACACTGAAGCTTTCTTT. This translates into CASSLELRNTEAFF.

The chain has TRBV2 and TRBJ2-7, with 10 bases that match TRBD2. Trimming at V came to 6 bases and at J to 2 bases, leaving 7 bases not matched to a gene. CDR1 and CDR2 from the germline V gene are SNHLY and FYNNEI. The CDR3 has 15 residues. This chain's CDR3 is CASRGGLAKAYEQYF. The CDR3 region has the DNA TGTGCCAGCAGGGGGGGACTAGCGAAGGCCTACGAGCAGTACTTC.

The V gene is TRBV25-1, the J gene TRBJ2-3; 10 positions agree with TRBD2. Germline-derived CDR1 and CDR2 are MGHDK and SYGVNS. Losses at the gene ends were 2 bases for V and 4 bases for J; bases not matched to a gene: 6. There are 16 residues in the CDR3. The CDR3 is CASSEQLAGPSDTQYF. The CDR3 bases are TGTGCCAGCAGTGAACAACTAGCGGGACCATCAGATACGCAGTATTTT.

The genes are TRBV5-4 and TRBJ1-1; D possibly corresponds to TRBD1 (6 bases). The V and J ends lost 6 bases and 1 base respectively, with 13 bases between them. CDR3 size: 14 residues. CDR1 is SGHNT, CDR2 YYREEE, per germline (reference sequence). Here the CDR3 reads CASTQQDRNTEAFF. DNA for the CDR3: TGTGCCAGCACCCAACAGGACAGGAACACTGAAGCTTTCTTT.

With respect to this clone: The junction and the germline gene differ at one end; a read error may be behind it. The V and J genes are TRBV18 and TRBJ2-3; no definite D call. There are 17 residues in the CDR3. Germline V gives CDR1 KGHSH, CDR2 LQKENI. The CDR3 is CASSPTGPLGSTYTQYF. The CDR3 DNA follows: TGTGCCAGCTCCCCCACCGGTCCGCTAGGTTCCACATATACGCAGTATTTT.

The V gene is TRBV7-9, the J gene TRBJ2-7, with 12 bases fitting TRBD2. Germline assignment: CDR1 SEHNR and CDR2 FQNEAQ (reference sequence). Losses at the gene ends were 2 bases for V and 5 bases for J; bases not matched to a gene: 4. CDR3 length equals 15 residues. CDR3 nucleotides: TGTGCCAGCAGCTTATCGACTAGCGGGAGTCACGAGCAGTACTTC. Translating gives CASSLSTSGSHEQYF.

The V and J genes are TRBV14 and TRBJ1-1; 7 bases agree with TRBD1. The CDR3 consists of 14 residues. The germline V gene has CDR1 SGHDN and CDR2 FVKESK. Unmatched junction bases numbered 7, after V lost 5 bases and J lost 4 bases. CDR3 region: CASSTEQGFTEAFF. The CDR3 bases are TGTGCCAGCAGCACTGAACAGGGGTTCACTGAAGCTTTCTTT.

This chain connects TRBV11-2 to TRBJ1-2; D is unresolved. Germline V gene lookup returns CDR1 SGHAT and CDR2 FQNNGV. The ends were cut back, 5 bases at V and 11 bases at J, with 9 bases in the middle. The CDR3 extends over 10 amino acids. The CDR3 is CASSERVYTF. CDR3 coding DNA: TGTGCCAGCAGCGAGAGAGTTTACACCTTC.

The chain joins TRBV29-1 to TRBJ1-6; perhaps TRBD1 as D (6 bases). V was pared by 4 bases and J by 6 bases, with 10 bases between. Germline V gives CDR1 SQVTM, CDR2 ANQGSEA. This CDR3 has 13 amino acids. The CDR3 is CSVGQGPNSPLHF. The CDR3 nucleotides read TGCAGCGTTGGTCAGGGGCCTAATTCACCCCTCCACTTT.

The rearrangement uses TRBV27 and TRBJ1-1, with D possibly TRBD1 on 6 matching bases. This CDR3 has 14 amino acids. V dropped 6 bases and J dropped 3 bases, with 14 bases sitting between them. Germline V gene lookup returns CDR1 MNHEY and CDR2 SMNVEV (reference sequence). Here the CDR3 DNA reads TGTGCCAGCAGACTCAGACAGGCCCACACTGAAGCTTTCTTT. Translated, it gives CASRLRQAHTEAFF.

This clone was detected only a few times. The chain combines TRBV19 with TRBJ1-5; D unclear. The germline V gene has CDR1 LNHDA and CDR2 SQIVND (reference sequence). There are 13 residues in the CDR3. Trimming left V 3 bases short and J 7 bases short, with 10 bases between. CDR3 coding DNA: TGTGCCAGTAGTATGGCCCTGGGCCAGCCCCAGCATTTT. It encodes CASSMALGQPQHF.

The chain couples TRBV6-5 to TRBJ2-3; D possibly corresponds to TRBD1 (5 bases). The CDR3 has 12 amino acids. Between the trimmed V and J ends, which lost 9 bases and 2 bases, there was a span of 9 bases. The germline gives CDR1 MNHEY, CDR2 SVGAGI. CDR3 loop: CASGAITDTQYF. DNA for the CDR3: TGTGCCAGTGGGGCAATCACAGATACGCAGTATTTT.

The V gene is TRBV12-5, the J gene TRBJ1-1; D remains ambiguous. Germline CDR1 and CDR2: LGHNT and FRNRAP. The V end was cut by 7 bases, the J end by 5 bases, with 14 bases between. This CDR3 contains 13 residues. The CDR3 DNA follows: TGTGCTAGTGCTCAGAGGGCCGGAACTGAAGCTTTCTTT. This gives the protein CASAQRAGTEAFF.

The chain links TRBV28 to TRBJ2-7; 11 bases agree with TRBD1. V dropped 6 bases and J dropped 5; count of bases not matched to a gene: 9. The CDR3 has 15 residues. CDR1 and CDR2 from the germline V gene are MDHEN and SYDVKM. The CDR3 sequence is CASSTSGQGAHEQYF. The DNA for the CDR3 is TGTGCCAGCAGCACTTCCGGACAGGGGGCCCACGAGCAGTACTTC.

The chain joins TRBV27 to TRBJ2-6; D is unclear. The CDR3 length is 17 residues. The germline CDR1 and CDR2 sequences are MNHEY and SMNVEV (reference sequence). V was trimmed by 4 bases and J by 0 bases, leaving 13 bases between them. The CDR3, as DNA: TGTGCCAGCAGTTCGTACCTGGCGGACTCTGGGGCCAACGTCCTGACTTTC. Translation: CASSSYLADSGANVLTF.